What follows are 10 T cell receptor beta chains derived from one specimen sequenced in a study of vaccination effects on CD4 cells after COVID-19. Once cultured for roughly 10 days, the cells underwent separation to obtain CD4+ T cells. For these receptors, no antigen is known. TCRdb's copy holds only in-frame clones and misses some; the assay was immunoSEQ multiplex PCR. The data contain some 28,000 clones, 65% of them seen just once; the ten biggest clones take up 9.9%. Sequenced material: CD4+ T cells from PBMCs cultured without peptide, taken before COVID-19 vaccination. Source of these receptors: a human donor who received a COVID-19 vaccine.

Only one count was recorded for this clone. The chain is built from TRBV6-6 and TRBJ2-5, with 9 bases aligning to TRBD1. The CDR3 loop spans 16 amino acids. The germline CDR1 and CDR2 sequences are MNHNY and SVGAGI (reference sequence). J was trimmed by 4 bases and V by 4 bases; bases with no gene match: 10. Written as DNA, the CDR3 is TGTGCCAGCAGTTCTCCCGGACAGGGGAAGGGAGAGACCCAGTACTTC. Residues: CASSSPGQGKGETQYF.

The J gene is TRBJ2-1, the V gene TRBV7-8; the D gene is possibly TRBD2 (5 bases). This CDR3 has 16 residues. The ends were cut back, 5 bases at V and 6 bases at J, with 20 bases in the middle. CDR1 and CDR2 from the germline V gene are SGHVS and FQNEAQ. The CDR3 spells CASSQAVGVITNEQFF. The CDR3 DNA reads TGTGCCAGCAGCCAGGCGGTCGGGGTTATTACCAATGAGCAGTTCTTC.

This clone was recorded once. This chain joins TRBV19 and TRBJ1-1, with D possibly TRBD1 on 5 matching bases. CDR1 is LNHDA, CDR2 SQIVND, per germline (reference sequence). This CDR3 spans 13 amino acids. V lost 6 bases and J lost 4, with 12 bases in between. The CDR3 region has the DNA TGTGCCAGTAGAGGTGCAGGGTCCACTGAAGCTTTCTTT. Translation: CASRGAGSTEAFF.

The sample holds one count of this clone. CDR3 loop: CATSQRKGSYNEQFF. CDR3 DNA sequence: TGTGCCACCAGCCAGAGAAAGGGCTCCTACAATGAGCAGTTCTTC. The rearrangement uses TRBV15 and TRBJ2-1; no reliable D call. Germline loops: CDR1 LNHNV, CDR2 YYDKDF (reference sequence). V was clipped by 5 bases and J by 0 bases, with 11 bases between them. The CDR3 extends over 15 amino acids. The full variable domain, in which reference TRBV15 and TRBJ2-1 provide the parts outside the CDR3, is DAMVIQNPRYQVTQFGKPVTLSCSQTLNHNVMYWYQQKSSQAPKLLFHYYDKDFNNEADTPDNFQSRRPNTSFCFLDIRSPGLGDTAMYLCATSQRKGSYNEQFFGPGTRLTVL.

The V gene is TRBV27, the J gene TRBJ2-5, with a possible D match to TRBD1 (6 bases). V was clipped by 6 bases and J by 4 bases, with 9 bases between them. CDR1 MNHEY and CDR2 SMNVEV come from the germline V gene (reference sequence). CDR3 size: 12 residues. The CDR3 region is CASSPGVETQYF. As DNA, the CDR3 is TGTGCCAGCAGCCCAGGGGTAGAGACCCAGTACTTC.

V gene TRBV3-1 (or the pseudogene TRBV3-2) combines with J gene TRBJ2-1; TRBD1 agrees at 7 bases. Germline-derived CDR1 and CDR2 are LGHDT and YNNKEL (reference sequence). J gave up 4 bases and V 1 base, and 7 bases lay outside the gene matches. CDR3 size: 16 residues. The CDR3 here is CASSQVGQAIYNEQFF. CDR3 DNA sequence: TGTGCCAGCAGCCAAGTCGGACAGGCAATATACAATGAGCAGTTCTTC.

V gene TRBV11-3 combines with J gene TRBJ2-2; D might be TRBD2 (5 bases). CDR3 size: 15 residues. Looked up from germline, CDR1 is SGHNT and CDR2 is YENEEA. V lost 5 bases and J lost 6, with 16 bases in between. The CDR3 is CASSPGGVRAGELFF. CDR3 DNA sequence: TGTGCCAGCAGCCCAGGTGGGGTGCGGGCCGGGGAGCTGTTTTTT.

The rearrangement links TRBV5-1 to TRBJ2-5; D is uncertain. In germline, CDR1 is SGHRS, CDR2 YFSETQ. The CDR3 spans 12 residues. Trimming took off 4 bases at V and 1 base at J, with 5 bases between the two ends. The CDR3 DNA is TGCGCCAGCAGCCTGCTCCAAGAGACCCAGTACTTC. Amino acids: CASSLLQETQYF.

This clone was recorded a few times. The chain combines TRBV6-5 with TRBJ1-6, with 7 nucleotides matching TRBD1. Germline CDR1 and CDR2: MNHEY and SVGAGI. This CDR3 spans 15 amino acids. J lost 7 bases, V lost 7 bases, and 10 bases had no gene match. This CDR3 is CASTPVVGGNSPLHF. CDR3 in DNA: TGTGCCAGCACCCCGGTAGTAGGGGGCAATTCACCCCTCCACTTT.

The V and J genes are TRBV7-9 and TRBJ1-2, with 11 bases identical to TRBD1. The trim removed 4 bases at V and 4 bases at J, leaving 8 bases unmatched. This CDR3 has 16 amino acids. Germline values: CDR1 SEHNR, CDR2 FQNEAQ (reference sequence). CDR3 DNA sequence: TGTGCCAGCAGCTCCGGACAGGGGGCGCTTGGCTATGGCTACACCTTC. Translation: CASSSGQGALGYGYTF.